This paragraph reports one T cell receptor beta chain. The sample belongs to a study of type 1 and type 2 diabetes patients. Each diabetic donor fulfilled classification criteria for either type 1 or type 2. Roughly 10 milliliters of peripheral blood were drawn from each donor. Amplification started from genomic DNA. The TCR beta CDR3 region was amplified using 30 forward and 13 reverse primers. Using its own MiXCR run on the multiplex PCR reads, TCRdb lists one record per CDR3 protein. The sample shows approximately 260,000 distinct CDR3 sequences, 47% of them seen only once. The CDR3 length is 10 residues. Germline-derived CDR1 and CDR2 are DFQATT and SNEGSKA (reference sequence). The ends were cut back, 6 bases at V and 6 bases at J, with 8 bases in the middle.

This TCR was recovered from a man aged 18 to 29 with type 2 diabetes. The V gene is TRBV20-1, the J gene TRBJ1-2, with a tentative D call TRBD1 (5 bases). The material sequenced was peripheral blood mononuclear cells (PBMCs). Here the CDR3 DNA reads TGCAGTGCAAGGGGTGATGGCTACACCTTC. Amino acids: CSARGDGYTF.